The 15 T cell receptor beta chains below come from one sample, sequenced in a study of blood T cell repertoires in COVID-19 (dated by TCRdb to 2019 to 2021). The method behind the library was the immunoSEQ multiplex PCR assay. TCRdb took over this immuneACCESS table, retaining in-frame rearrangements with V and J assigned. Such tables are incomplete; in checked studies, under half of the missing clones stem from an unresolved V gene, and the remainder is unexplained. This sample gives about 210,000 clones in total; around nine tenths of them show up just once. The ten largest account for under 2% of the sample. The sequencing input was peripheral blood. All receptors derive from a man aged 18 to 29 with active or convalescent COVID-19.

The chain carries TRBV5-8 and TRBJ2-7; TRBD1 aligns across 9 bases. The CDR3 consists of 14 residues. V lost 4 bases, J lost 4 bases, and 6 bases stayed unmatched. Germline values: CDR1 SGHTS, CDR2 YDEGEE. The CDR3 loop reads CASSGYRGRYEQYF. In nucleotides, the CDR3 is TGTGCCAGCAGCGGATACAGGGGGCGGTACGAGCAGTACTTC.

CDR3: CASSVEPRVVADTQYF. The DNA for the CDR3 is TGTGCCAGCAGCGTAGAACCTCGGGTAGTTGCAGATACGCAGTATTTT. The V call is TRBV9, the J call TRBJ2-3; D unclear. Germline values: CDR1 SGDLS, CDR2 YYNGEE. The CDR3 is 16 amino acids. Trimming stripped 0 bases from V and 4 bases from J, with 15 bases between.

The genes are TRBV6-5 and TRBJ1-3; TRBD1 matches 8 bases. With 5 bases clipped from V and 4 bases from J, the junction kept 4 bases outside the gene matches. Germline CDR1 and CDR2: MNHEY and SVGAGI. The CDR3 is 14 amino acids. The CDR3 loop is CASSPTGGGNTIYF. In DNA, the CDR3 is TGTGCCAGCAGTCCCACAGGGGGAGGAAACACCATATATTTT.

Here the CDR3 reads CASSEDRGANEQYF. The CDR3 DNA follows: TGTGCCAGCAGCGAAGACAGGGGAGCCAACGAGCAGTACTTC. The chain combines TRBV7-9 with TRBJ2-7; 8 positions match TRBD1. With V trimmed by 5 bases and J by 5 bases, 8 bases remained unmatched. The CDR3 consists of 14 residues. Germline V lookup: CDR1 SEHNR, CDR2 FQNEAQ (reference sequence).

V usage is TRBV19 and J usage is TRBJ2-1; 11 bases are a match to TRBD2. Germline V CDR1 and CDR2: LNHDA, SQIVND (reference sequence). CDR3 length: 16 amino acids. Losses at the gene ends were 6 bases for V and 6 bases for J; bases not matched to a gene: 10. The chain's CDR3 is CASRMRGLADTNEQFF. DNA of the CDR3: TGTGCCAGTAGGATGCGGGGACTAGCGGATACCAATGAGCAGTTCTTC.

In this sample, this clone turned up a few times. The rearrangement uses TRBV4-2 and TRBJ2-5; 16 nucleotides match TRBD2. With 3 bases clipped from V and 6 bases from J, the junction kept 4 bases outside the gene matches. The CDR3 length is 16 residues. Germline lookup yields CDR1 LGHNA and CDR2 YNFKEQ. CDR3 in amino acids: CASSQGLAGGQKTQYF. In DNA form, the CDR3 reads TGTGCCAGCAGCCAGGGACTAGCGGGAGGGCAAAAGACCCAGTACTTC.

The gene calls are TRBV6-5 and TRBJ2-3; TRBD1 aligns across 8 bases. Germline V CDR1 and CDR2: MNHEY, SVGAGI. The V gene end was trimmed by 6 bases and the J gene end by 1 base; junction bases not matched to a gene: 6. The CDR3 is made up of 15 amino acids. The CDR3: CASRNTGGGTDTQYF. CDR3 DNA: TGTGCCAGCAGAAATACAGGGGGAGGCACAGATACGCAGTATTTT.

CDR3 bases: TGTGCCAGCAGCCATGGACGTTCGGGGGTGGGGACCCAGTACTTC. As protein: CASSHGRSGVGTQYF. The V gene is TRBV5-6, the J gene TRBJ2-5; possibly TRBD2 for D (6 bases). Trimming took off 4 bases at V and 7 bases at J, with 20 bases between the two ends. The CDR3 loop spans 15 amino acids. Germline V gene data show CDR1 as SGHDT and CDR2 as YYEEEE.

The chain uses TRBV30 and TRBJ2-1, with a tentative D call TRBD1 (6 bases). Germline loops: CDR1 GTSNPN, CDR2 SVGIG (reference sequence). There are 14 residues in the CDR3. V lost 5 bases and J lost 4, with 15 bases in between. DNA of the CDR3: TGTGCCTGGGGCCCGGGACAAGATTACAATGAGCAGTTCTTC. Translation: CAWGPGQDYNEQFF.

The rearrangement joins TRBV4-3 to TRBJ2-5, with D tentatively TRBD1 (6 bases). Germline V gene lookup returns CDR1 LGHNA and CDR2 YSLEER. V gave up 0 bases and J gave up 5 bases, with 10 bases separating them. The length of the CDR3 is 14 residues. CDR3 protein: CASSQDRGYETQYF. CDR3 coding DNA: TGCGCCAGCAGCCAAGACAGGGGCTACGAGACCCAGTACTTC.

This chain links TRBV7-3 with TRBJ2-3; 8 bases fit TRBD2. The CDR3 runs 14 residues. The V gene's germline CDR1 is SGHTA and CDR2 FQGTGA. With 4 bases clipped from V and 6 bases from J, the junction kept 6 bases outside the gene matches. The CDR3 loop reads CASSSGAGADTQYF. The CDR3 DNA sequence: TGTGCCAGCAGCTCAGGAGCGGGAGCGGATACGCAGTATTTT.

The chain uses TRBV6-5 and TRBJ2-3; 9 bases match TRBD2. Germline trimming cut 6 bases from V and 6 bases from J; bases unmatched to any gene: 7. CDR1 and CDR2 (germline): MNHEY, SVGAGI. This CDR3 is built from 14 residues. CDR3 in amino acids: CASSGTSPGDTQYF. In DNA, the CDR3 is TGTGCCAGCAGCGGGACTAGCCCAGGGGATACGCAGTATTTT.

This clone was picked up one time. The chain has TRBV19 and TRBJ1-1, with D possibly being TRBD1 (6 bases). The CDR3 is 13 amino acids. The V end lost 5 bases, the J end lost 8 bases, and 15 bases lay between the germline ends. Germline V gene lookup returns CDR1 LNHDA and CDR2 SQIVND (reference sequence). DNA of the CDR3: TGTGCCAGTAGTGAACGGGACATGCGGGAAGCTTTCTTT. Amino acid sequence: CASSERDMREAFF.

The table lists this clone with a count of one. CDR3 region: CASSPAGMNTEAFF. The CDR3 DNA is TGTGCCAGTAGTCCCGCAGGGATGAACACTGAAGCTTTCTTT. The rearrangement uses TRBV19 and TRBJ1-1; D is possibly TRBD1 (5 bases). Germline assignment: CDR1 LNHDA and CDR2 SQIVND (reference sequence). V was cut by 5 bases and J by 0 bases, with 10 bases left in between. CDR3 length: 14 residues. Using reference TRBV19 and TRBJ1-1 for the parts outside the CDR3, the full variable domain is DGGITQSPKYLFRKEGQNVTLSCEQNLNHDAMYWYRQDPGQGLRLIYYSQIVNDFQKGDIAEGYSVSREKKESFPLTVTSAQKNPTAFYLCASSPAGMNTEAFFGQGTRLTVV.

The chain links TRBV27 to TRBJ2-5; D is perhaps TRBD1 (6 bases). The CDR3 totals 16 residues. Germline assignment: CDR1 MNHEY and CDR2 SMNVEV (reference sequence). Between the trimmed V and J ends, which lost 4 bases and 3 bases, there was a span of 18 bases. CDR3 bases: TGTGCCAGCAGTTACTATGGACAGCCCAGGGAAGAGACCCAGTACTTC. This sequence encodes CASSYYGQPREETQYF.